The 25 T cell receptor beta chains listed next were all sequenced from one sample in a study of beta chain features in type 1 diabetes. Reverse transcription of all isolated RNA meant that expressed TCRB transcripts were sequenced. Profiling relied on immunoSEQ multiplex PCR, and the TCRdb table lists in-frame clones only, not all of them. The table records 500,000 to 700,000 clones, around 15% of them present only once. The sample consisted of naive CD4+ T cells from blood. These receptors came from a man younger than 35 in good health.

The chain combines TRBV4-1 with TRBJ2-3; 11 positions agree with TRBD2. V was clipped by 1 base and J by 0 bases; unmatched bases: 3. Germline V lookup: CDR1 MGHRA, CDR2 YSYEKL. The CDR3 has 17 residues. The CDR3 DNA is TGCGCCAGCAGCCAAGGTCGGACTAGCGGGAGCACAGATACGCAGTATTTT. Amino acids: CASSQGRTSGSTDTQYF.

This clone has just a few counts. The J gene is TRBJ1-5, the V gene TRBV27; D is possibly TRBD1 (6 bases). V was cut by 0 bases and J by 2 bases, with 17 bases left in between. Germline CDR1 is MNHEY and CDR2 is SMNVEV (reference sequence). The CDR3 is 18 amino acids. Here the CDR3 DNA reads TGTGCCAGCAGTTTATCTCCCGGGGGGGCGCATGGCAATCAGCCCCAGCATTTT. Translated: CASSLSPGGAHGNQPQHF.

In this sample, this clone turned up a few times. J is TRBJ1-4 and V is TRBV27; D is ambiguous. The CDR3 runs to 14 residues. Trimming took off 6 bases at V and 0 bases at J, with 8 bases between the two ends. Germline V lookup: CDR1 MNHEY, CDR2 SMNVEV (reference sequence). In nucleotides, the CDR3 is TGTGCCAGCAGCAGAGAGGCAACTAATGAAAAACTGTTTTTT. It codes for CASSREATNEKLFF.

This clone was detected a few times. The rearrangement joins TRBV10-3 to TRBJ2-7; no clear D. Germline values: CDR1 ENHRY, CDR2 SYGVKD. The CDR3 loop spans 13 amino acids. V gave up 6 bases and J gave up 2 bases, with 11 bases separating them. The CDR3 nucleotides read TGTGCCATCAGCCTGGAGTCAACCTACGAGCAGTACTTC. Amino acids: CAISLESTYEQYF.

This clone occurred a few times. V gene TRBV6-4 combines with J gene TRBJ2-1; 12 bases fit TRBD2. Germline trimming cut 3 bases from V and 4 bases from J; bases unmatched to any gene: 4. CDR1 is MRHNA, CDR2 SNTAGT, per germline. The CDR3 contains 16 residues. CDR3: CASSETSGSPYNEQFF. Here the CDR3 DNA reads TGTGCCAGCAGTGAGACTAGCGGGAGTCCTTACAATGAGCAGTTCTTC.

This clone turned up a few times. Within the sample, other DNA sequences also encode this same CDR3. As DNA, the CDR3 is TGTGCCAGCAGCTTGCCCGGCGCCGATACGCAGTATTTT. Amino acid sequence: CASSLPGADTQYF. This chain uses TRBV5-4 with TRBJ2-3, with D unclear. Germline values: CDR1 SGHNT, CDR2 YYREEE (reference sequence). This CDR3 is 13 amino acids long. V lost 1 base, J lost 6 bases, and 9 bases lay in between.

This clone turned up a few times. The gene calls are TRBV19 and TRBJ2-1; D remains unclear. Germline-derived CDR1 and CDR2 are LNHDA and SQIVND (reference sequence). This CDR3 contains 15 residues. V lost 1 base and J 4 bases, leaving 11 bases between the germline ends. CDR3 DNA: TGTGCCAGTAGTATAGGGTGGAGTCTTTACAATGAGCAGTTCTTC. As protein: CASSIGWSLYNEQFF.

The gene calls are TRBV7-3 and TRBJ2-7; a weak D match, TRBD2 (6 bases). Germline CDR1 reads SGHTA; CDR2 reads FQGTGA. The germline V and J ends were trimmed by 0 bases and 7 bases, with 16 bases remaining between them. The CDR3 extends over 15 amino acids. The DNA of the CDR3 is TGTGCCAGCAGCTTAACACAAGGAGCCGCGGGAGAGCAGTACTTC. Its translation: CASSLTQGAAGEQYF.

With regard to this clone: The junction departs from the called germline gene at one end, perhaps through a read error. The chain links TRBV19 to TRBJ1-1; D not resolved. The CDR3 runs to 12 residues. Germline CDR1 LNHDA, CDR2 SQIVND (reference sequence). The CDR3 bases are TGTGCCAGTAGTCCACAAGACACCGAAGCTTTCTTT. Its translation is CASSPQDTEAFF.

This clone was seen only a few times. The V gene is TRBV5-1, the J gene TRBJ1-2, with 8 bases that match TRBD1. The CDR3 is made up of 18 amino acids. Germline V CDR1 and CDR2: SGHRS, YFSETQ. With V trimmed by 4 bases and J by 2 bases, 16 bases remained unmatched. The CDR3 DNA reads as TGCGCCAGCAGCCCACGGACAGGGATTTTCTCAGACAACTATGGCTACACCTTC. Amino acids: CASSPRTGIFSDNYGYTF.

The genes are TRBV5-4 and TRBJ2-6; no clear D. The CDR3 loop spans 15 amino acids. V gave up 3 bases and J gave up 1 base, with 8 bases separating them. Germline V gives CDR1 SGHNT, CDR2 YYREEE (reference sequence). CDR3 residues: CASSSAGSGANVLTF. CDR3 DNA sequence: TGTGCCAGCAGCTCGGCTGGGTCTGGGGCCAACGTCCTGACTTTC.

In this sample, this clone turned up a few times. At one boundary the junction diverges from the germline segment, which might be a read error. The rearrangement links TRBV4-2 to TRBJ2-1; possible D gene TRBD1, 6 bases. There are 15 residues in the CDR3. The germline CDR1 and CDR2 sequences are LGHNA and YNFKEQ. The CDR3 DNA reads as TGTGCCAGCAGCCAAGATATGGGGGCTGGGCAGGGGACCGTCTTC. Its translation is CASSQDMGAGQGTVF.

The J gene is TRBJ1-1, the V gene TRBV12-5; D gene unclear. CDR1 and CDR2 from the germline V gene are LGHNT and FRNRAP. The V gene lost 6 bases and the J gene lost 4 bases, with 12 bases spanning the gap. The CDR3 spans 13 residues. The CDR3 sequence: CASGSSRSTEAFF. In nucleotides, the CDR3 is TGTGCTAGTGGCTCTTCCAGGTCCACTGAAGCTTTCTTT.

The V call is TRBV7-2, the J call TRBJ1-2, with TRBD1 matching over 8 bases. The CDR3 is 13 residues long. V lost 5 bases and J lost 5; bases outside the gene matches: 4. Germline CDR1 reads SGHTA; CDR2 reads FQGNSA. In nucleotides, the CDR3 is TGTGCCAGCAGCCGGACAGGGATTTATGGCTACACCTTC. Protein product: CASSRTGIYGYTF.

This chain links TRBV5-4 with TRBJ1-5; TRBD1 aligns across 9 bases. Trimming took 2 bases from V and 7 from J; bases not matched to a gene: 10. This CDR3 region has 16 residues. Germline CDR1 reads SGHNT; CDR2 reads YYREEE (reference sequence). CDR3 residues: CASSFGGQGSRQPQHF. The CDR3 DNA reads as TGTGCCAGCAGCTTTGGGGGACAGGGAAGCCGACAGCCCCAGCATTTT. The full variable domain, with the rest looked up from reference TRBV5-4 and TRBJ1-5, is ETGVTQSPTHLIKTRGQQVTLRCSSQSGHNTVSWYQQALGQGPQFIFQYYREEENGRGNFPPRFSGLQFPNYSSELNVNALELDDSALYLCASSFGGQGSRQPQHFGDGTRLSIL.

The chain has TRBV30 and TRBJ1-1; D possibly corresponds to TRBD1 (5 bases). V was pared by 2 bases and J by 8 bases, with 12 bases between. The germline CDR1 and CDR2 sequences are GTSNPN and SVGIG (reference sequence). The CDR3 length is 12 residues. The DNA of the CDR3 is TGTGCCTGGAGTATGACCTGGGGCGAAGCTTTCTTT. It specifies CAWSMTWGEAFF.

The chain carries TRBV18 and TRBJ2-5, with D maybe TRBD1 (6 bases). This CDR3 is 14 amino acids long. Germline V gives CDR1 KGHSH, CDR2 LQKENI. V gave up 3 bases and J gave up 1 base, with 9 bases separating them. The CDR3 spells CASSPGAGQETQYF. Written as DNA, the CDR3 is TGTGCCAGCTCACCGGGGGCAGGCCAAGAGACCCAGTACTTC.

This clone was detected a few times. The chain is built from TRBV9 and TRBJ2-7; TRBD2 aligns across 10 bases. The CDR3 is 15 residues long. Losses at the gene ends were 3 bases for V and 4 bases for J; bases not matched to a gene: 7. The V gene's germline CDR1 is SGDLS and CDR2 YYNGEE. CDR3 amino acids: CASSASGTSVYEQYF. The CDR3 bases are TGTGCCAGCAGCGCTTCCGGGACTAGCGTATACGAGCAGTACTTC.

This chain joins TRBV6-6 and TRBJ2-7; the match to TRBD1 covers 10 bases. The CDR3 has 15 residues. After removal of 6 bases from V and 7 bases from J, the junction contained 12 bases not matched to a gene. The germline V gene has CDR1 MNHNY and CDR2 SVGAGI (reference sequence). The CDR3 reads CASSLTGGDSGEQYF. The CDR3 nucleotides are TGTGCCAGCAGCTTGACAGGGGGCGATTCGGGGGAGCAGTACTTC.

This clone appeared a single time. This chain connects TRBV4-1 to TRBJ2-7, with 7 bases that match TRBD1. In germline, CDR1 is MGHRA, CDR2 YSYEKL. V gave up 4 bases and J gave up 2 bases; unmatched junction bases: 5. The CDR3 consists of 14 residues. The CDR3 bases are TGCGCCAGCAGCCTCGGGACAGCCACCTACGAGCAGTACTTC. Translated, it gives CASSLGTATYEQYF.

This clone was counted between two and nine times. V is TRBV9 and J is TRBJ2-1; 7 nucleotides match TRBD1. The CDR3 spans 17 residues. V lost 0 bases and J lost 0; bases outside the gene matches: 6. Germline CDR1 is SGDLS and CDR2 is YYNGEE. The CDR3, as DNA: TGTGCCAGCAGCGTAGGAGTGACAGGGAGCTCCTACAATGAGCAGTTCTTC. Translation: CASSVGVTGSSYNEQFF.

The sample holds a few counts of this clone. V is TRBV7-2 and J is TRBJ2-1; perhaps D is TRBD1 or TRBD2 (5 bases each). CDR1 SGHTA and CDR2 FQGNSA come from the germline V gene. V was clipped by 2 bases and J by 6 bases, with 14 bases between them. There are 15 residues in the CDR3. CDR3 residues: CASSLSTGPPNEQFF. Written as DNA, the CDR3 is TGTGCCAGCAGCTTAAGCACGGGACCCCCCAATGAGCAGTTCTTC.

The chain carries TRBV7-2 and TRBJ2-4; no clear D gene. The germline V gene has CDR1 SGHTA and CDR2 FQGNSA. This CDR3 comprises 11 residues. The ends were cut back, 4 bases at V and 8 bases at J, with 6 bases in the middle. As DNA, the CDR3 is TGTGCCAGCAGCTCCGGCCACATTCAGTACTTC. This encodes CASSSGHIQYF. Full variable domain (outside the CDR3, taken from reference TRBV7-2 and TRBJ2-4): GAGVSQSPSNKVTEKGKDVELRCDPISGHTALYWYRQSLGQGLEFLIYFQGNSAPDKSGLPSDRFSAERTGGSVSTLTIQRTQQEDSAVYLCASSSGHIQYFGAGTRLSVL.

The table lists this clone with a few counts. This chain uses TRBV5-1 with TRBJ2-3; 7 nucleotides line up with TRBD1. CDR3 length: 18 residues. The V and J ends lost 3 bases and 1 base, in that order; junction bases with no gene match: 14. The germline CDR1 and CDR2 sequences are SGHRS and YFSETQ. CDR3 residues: CASSWGPLRGSRTDTQYF. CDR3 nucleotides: TGCGCCAGCAGCTGGGGCCCTCTCAGGGGGAGCCGCACAGATACGCAGTATTTT.

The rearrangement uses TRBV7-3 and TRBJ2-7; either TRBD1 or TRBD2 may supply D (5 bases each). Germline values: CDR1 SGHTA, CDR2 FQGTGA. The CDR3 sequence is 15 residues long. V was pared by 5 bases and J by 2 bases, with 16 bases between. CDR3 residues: CASSPSGTDPYEQYF. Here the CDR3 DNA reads TGTGCCAGCAGCCCCTCCGGGACGGACCCCTACGAGCAGTACTTC.